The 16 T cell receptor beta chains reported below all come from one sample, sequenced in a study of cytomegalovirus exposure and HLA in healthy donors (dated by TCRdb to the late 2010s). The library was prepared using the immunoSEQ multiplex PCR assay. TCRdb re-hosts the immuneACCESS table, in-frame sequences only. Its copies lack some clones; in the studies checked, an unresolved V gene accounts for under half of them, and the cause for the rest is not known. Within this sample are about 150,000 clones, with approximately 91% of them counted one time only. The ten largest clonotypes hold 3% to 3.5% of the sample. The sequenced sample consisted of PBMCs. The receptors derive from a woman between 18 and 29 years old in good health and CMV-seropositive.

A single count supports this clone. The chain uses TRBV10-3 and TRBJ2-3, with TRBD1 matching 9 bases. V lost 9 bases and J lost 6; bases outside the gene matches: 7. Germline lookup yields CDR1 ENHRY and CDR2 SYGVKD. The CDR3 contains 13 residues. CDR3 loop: CAITGTGTDTQYF. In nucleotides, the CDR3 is TGTGCCATAACCGGGACAGGGACGGATACGCAGTATTTT.

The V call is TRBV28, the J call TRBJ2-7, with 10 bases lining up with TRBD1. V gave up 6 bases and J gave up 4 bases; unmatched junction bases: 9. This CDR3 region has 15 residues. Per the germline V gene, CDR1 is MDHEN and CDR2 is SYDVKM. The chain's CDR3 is CASRLIRTGGYEQYF. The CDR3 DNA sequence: TGTGCCAGCAGACTAATCCGGACAGGGGGATACGAGCAGTACTTC.

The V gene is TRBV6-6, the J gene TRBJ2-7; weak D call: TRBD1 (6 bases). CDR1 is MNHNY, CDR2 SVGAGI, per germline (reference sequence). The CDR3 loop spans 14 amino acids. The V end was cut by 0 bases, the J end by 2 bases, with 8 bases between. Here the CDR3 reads CASSYSGTTYEQYF. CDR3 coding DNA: TGTGCCAGCAGTTACTCGGGGACAACCTACGAGCAGTACTTC.

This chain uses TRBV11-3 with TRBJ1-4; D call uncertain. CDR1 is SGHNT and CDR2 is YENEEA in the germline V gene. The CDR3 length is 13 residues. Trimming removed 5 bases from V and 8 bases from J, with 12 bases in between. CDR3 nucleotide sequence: TGTGCCAGCAGCCTCCCCCGCGGAGAAAAACTGTTTTTT. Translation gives CASSLPRGEKLFF.

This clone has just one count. The DNA of the CDR3 is TGTGCCAGCAGTTACCAGCGGTTCGGAGGCTACACCTTC. Translated: CASSYQRFGGYTF. The V call is TRBV6-5, the J call TRBJ1-2; no firm D call. V lost 2 bases, J lost 8 bases, and 12 bases lay in between. CDR1 MNHEY and CDR2 SVGAGI come from the germline V gene. The CDR3 totals 13 residues.

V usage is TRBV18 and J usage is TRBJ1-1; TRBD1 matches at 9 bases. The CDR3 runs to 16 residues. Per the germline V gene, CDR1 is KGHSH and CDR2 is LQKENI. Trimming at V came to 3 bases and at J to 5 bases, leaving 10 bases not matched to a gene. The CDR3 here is CASSPLRQGGETEAFF. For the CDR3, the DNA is TGTGCCAGCTCACCGCTTCGACAGGGGGGTGAAACTGAAGCTTTCTTT.

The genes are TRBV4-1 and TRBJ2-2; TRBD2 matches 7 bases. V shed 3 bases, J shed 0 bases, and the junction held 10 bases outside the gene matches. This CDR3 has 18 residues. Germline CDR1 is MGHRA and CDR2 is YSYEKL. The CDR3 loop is CASSQPSGTQSNTGELFF. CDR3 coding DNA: TGCGCCAGCAGCCAGCCTAGCGGAACCCAGTCGAACACCGGGGAGCTGTTTTTT.

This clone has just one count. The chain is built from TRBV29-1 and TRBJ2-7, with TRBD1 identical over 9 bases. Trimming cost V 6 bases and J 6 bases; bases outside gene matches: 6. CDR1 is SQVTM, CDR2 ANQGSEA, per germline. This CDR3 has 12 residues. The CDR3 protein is CSVPGQGLEQYF. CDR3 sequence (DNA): TGCAGCGTCCCGGGACAGGGACTCGAGCAGTACTTC.

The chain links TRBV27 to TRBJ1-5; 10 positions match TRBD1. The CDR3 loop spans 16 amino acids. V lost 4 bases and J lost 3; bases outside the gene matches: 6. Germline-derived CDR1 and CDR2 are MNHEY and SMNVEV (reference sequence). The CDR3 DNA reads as TGTGCCAGCAGTTCCCGGGACAGGGGCTACAATCAGCCCCAGCATTTT. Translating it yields CASSSRDRGYNQPQHF.

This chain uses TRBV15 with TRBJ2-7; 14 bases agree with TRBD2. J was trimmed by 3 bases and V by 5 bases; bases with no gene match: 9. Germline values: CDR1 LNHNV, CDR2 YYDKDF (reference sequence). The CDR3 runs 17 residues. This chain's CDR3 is CATSSGLAGVKIYEQYF. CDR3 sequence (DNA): TGTGCCACCAGCTCGGGACTAGCGGGAGTTAAGATCTACGAGCAGTACTTC. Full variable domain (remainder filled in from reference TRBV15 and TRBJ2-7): DAMVIQNPRYQVTQFGKPVTLSCSQTLNHNVMYWYQQKSSQAPKLLFHYYDKDFNNEADTPDNFQSRRPNTSFCFLDIRSPGLGDTAMYLCATSSGLAGVKIYEQYFGPGTRLTVT.

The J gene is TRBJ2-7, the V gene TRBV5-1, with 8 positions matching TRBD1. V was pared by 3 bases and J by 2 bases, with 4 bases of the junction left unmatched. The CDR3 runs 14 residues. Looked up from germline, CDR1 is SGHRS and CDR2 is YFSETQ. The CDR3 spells CASSSRGLPYEQYF. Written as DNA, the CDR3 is TGCGCCAGCAGCTCCAGGGGGCTCCCCTACGAGCAGTACTTC.

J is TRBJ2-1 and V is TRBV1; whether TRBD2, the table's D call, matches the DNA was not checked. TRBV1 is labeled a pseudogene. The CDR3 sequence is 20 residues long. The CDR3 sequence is CTSSQGWTERGGGSYNEQFF. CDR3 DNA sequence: TGCACCAGCAGCCAAGGATGGACGGAGCGGGGTGGGGGATCCTACAATGAGCAGTTCTTC.

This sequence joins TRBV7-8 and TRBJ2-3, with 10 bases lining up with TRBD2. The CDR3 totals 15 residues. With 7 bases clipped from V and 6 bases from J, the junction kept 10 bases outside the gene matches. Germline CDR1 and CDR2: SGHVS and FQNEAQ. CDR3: CASTTLAGVGDTQYF. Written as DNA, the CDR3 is TGTGCCAGCACCACCCTAGCGGGAGTGGGGGATACGCAGTATTTT.

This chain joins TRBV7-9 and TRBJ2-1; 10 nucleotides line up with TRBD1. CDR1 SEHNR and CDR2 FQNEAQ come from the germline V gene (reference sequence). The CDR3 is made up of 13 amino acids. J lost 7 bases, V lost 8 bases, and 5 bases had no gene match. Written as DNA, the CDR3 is TGTGCCAGCCGACAGGGGGCTATTAATGAGCAGTTCTTC. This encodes CASRQGAINEQFF.

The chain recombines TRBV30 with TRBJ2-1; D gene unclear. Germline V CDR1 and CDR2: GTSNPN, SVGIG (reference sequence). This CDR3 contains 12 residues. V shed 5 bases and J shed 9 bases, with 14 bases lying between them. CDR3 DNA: TGTGCCTGGCAAAATCCCGGTGGTGAGCAGTTCTTC. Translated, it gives CAWQNPGGEQFF.

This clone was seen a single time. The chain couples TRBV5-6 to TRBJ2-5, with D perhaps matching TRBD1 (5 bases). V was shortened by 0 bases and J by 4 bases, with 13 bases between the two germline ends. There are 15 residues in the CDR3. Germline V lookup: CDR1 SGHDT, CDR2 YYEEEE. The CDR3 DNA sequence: TGTGCCAGCAGCTTGGGGGCAGGGTATAGAGAGACCCAGTACTTC. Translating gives CASSLGAGYRETQYF. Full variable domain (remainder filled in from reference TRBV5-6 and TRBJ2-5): DAGVTQSPTHLIKTRGQQVTLRCSPKSGHDTVSWYQQALGQGPQFIFQYYEEEERQRGNFPDRFSGHQFPNYSSELNVNALLLGDSALYLCASSLGAGYRETQYFGPGTRLLVL.